This T cell receptor beta chain appears in the sequencing data of a study of early T cells in non-severe SARS-CoV-2 infection. About the research overall: Chains were not paired, and sequencing was done on bulk RNA from unsorted whole blood. Study-wide findings and caveats: Clonotype matching in VDJdb favored anti-spike CD8 responses and did not capture private and CD4 specificities.

As part of library construction, unique molecular identifiers were attached to individual cDNA molecules. TCRdb redid the calling of the 5' RACE reads with MiXCR, one entry per CDR3 protein. The sample includes tens of thousands of distinct CDR3 sequences, over 3.5% of them seen just once. A note on this clonotype: Its target is unknown.

CDR3 length equals 15 residues. Trimming took 3 bases from V and 2 from J; bases not matched to a gene: 3. Germline lookup yields CDR1 KGHSH and CDR2 LQKENI. This rearrangement joins TRBV18 to TRBJ2-1, with 8 bases that match TRBD2. The sequenced sample consisted of whole blood. The receptor was derived from an adult who was a healthcare worker with PCR-confirmed SARS-CoV-2 infection or an uninfected control (not recorded which). This CDR3 reads CASSPLAGTYNEQFF. CDR3 DNA sequence: TGTGCCAGCTCACCTCTAGCGGGCACCTACAATGAGCAGTTCTTC.